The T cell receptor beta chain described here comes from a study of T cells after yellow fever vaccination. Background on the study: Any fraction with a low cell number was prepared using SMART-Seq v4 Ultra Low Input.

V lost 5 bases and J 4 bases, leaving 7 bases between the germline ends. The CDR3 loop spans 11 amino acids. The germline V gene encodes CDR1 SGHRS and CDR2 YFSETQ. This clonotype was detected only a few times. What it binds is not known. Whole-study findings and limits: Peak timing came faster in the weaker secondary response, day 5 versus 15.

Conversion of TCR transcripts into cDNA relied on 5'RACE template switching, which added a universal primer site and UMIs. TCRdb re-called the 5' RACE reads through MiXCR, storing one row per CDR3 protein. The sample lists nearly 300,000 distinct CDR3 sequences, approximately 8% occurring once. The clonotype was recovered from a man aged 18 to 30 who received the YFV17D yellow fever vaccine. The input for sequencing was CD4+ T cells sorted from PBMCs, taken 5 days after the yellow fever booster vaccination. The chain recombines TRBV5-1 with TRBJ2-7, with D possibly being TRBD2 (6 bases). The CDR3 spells CASRSGYEQYF. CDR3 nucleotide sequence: TGCGCCAGCAGGAGCGGGTACGAGCAGTACTTC.